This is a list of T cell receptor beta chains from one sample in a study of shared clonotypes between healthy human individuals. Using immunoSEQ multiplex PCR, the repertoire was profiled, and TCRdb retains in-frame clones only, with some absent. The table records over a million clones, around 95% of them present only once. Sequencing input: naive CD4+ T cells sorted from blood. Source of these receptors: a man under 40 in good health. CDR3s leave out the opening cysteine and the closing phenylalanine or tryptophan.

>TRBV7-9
ASKALAIVINEQF
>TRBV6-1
ASSEAAGPLHEQY
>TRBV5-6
ASSIYRDRSYNEQF
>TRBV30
AWAGRAHTDTQY
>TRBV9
ASSQTGTDTQY
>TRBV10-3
ATKGQNTIY
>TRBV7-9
ASSLETDVYT
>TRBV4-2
ASSHARESAYEQY
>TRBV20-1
SAQGNTEAF
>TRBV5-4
ASSSGSGGRYEQY
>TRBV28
ASSSISPGSNNEQF
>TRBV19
ASSIGYSSSYNEQF
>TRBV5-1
ASSSPGQGVRSYEQY
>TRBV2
ASNFDRNTDTQY
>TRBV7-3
ASSLSDRHVNEQF
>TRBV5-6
ASSFSRTYEQY
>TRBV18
ASSQSGDEQF
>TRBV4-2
ASSHGLGEQY
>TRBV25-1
ASSARQGSYNEQF
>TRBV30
AWSPGGRDTQY
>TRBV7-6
ASSPRGRGDTEAF
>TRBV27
ASSPGTGRYTQY
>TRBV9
ASSVGLFGEQEQY
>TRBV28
ASDSGQGSQPQH
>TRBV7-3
ASSPGQEETQY
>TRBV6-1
ASRERQGMNTEAF
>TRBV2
ASVVETGEFGGYT
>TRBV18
ASSPITGGNEKLF
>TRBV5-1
ASSLAGTRARTDTQY
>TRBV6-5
ASSLRSTNTGELF
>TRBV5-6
ASSLDVEVGSYEQY
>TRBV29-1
SAVQGSGPDTQY
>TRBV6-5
ASSSWTGLGNNEQF
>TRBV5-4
ASSLTGASSYGYT
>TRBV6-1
ASSEDRVRETQY
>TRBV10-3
AISHPPSGLTGELF
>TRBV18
ASSPIVEETQY
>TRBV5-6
ASSSGQIYEQY
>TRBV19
ASSIGPGGYGYT
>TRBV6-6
ASSRTRNTEAF
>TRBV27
ASSLRGADTQY
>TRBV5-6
ASSRHNEQF
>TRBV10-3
AISLTENTGELF
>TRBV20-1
SAGGPQH
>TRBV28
ASSEQGARGNQPQH
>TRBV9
ASSVDSLSYEQY
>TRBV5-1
ASSPYRQYNEQF
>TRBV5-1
ASSLEGGSNQPQH